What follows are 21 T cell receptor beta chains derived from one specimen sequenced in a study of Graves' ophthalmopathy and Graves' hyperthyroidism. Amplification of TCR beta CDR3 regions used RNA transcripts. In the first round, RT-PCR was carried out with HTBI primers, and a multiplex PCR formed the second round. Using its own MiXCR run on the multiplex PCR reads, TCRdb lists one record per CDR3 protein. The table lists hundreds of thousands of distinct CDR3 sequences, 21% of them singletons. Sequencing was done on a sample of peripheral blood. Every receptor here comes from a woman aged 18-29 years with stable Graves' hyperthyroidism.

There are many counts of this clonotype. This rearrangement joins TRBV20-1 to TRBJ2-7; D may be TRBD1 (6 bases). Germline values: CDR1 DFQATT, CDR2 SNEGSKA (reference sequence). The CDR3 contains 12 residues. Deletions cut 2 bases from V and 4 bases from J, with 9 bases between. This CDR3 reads CSARWTDYEQYF. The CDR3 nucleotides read TGCAGTGCTAGATGGACAGATTACGAGCAGTACTTC.

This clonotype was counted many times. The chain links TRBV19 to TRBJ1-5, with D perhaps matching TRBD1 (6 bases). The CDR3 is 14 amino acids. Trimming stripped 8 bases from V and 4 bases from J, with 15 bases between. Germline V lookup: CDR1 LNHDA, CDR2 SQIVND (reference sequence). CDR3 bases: TGTGCCAGTTATAGGGATCAGGGGAATCAGCCCCAGCATTTT. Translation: CASYRDQGNQPQHF.

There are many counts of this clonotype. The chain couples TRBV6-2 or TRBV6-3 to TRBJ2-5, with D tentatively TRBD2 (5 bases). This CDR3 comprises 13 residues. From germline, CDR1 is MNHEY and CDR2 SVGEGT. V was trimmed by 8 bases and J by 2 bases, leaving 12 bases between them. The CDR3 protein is CASHRTGQETQYF. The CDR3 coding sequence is TGTGCCAGCCATCGAACGGGGCAAGAGACCCAGTACTTC.

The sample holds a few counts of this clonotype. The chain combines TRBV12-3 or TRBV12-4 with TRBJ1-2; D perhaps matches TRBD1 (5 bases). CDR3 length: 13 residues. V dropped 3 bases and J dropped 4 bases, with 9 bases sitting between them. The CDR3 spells CASSFGHRYGYTF. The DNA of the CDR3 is TGTGCCAGCAGTTTTGGACACCGCTATGGCTACACCTTC.

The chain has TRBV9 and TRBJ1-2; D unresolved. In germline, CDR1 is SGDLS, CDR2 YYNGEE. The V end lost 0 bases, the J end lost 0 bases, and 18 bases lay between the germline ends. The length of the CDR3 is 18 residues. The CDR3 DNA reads TGTGCCAGCAGCGTAGGGGTGGAGGGTTGGGAAGCTAACTATGGCTACACCTTC. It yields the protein CASSVGVEGWEANYGYTF.

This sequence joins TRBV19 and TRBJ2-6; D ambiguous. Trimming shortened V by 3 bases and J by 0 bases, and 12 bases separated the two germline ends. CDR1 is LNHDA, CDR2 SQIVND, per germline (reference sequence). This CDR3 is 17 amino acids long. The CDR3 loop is CASSIEVVSSGANVLTF. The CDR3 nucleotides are TGTGCCAGTAGTATTGAGGTGGTGAGCTCTGGGGCCAACGTCCTGACTTTC.

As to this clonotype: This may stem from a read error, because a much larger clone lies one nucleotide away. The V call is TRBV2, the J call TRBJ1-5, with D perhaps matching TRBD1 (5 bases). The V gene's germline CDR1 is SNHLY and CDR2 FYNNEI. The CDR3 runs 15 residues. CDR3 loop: CASSEYKLRGQPQQF. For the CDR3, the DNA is TGTGCCAGCAGTGAATACAAACTAAGGGGTCAGCCCCAGCAGTTT. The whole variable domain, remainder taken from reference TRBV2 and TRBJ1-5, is EPEVTQTPSHQVTQMGQEVILRCVPISNHLYFYWYRQILGQKVEFLVSFYNNEISEKSEIFDDQFSVERPDGSNFTLKIRSTKLEDSAMYFCASSEYKLRGQPQQFGDGTRLSIL.

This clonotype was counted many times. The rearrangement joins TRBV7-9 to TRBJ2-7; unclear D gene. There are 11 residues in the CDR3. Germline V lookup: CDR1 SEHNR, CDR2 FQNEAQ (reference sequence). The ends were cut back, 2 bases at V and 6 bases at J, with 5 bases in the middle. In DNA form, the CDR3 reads TGTGCCAGCAGCTTATACGGCGAGCAGTACTTC. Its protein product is CASSLYGEQYF.

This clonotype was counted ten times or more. CDR3 residues: CASTPSGRAHEQYF. CDR3 sequence (DNA): TGCGCCAGCACCCCTAGCGGGAGGGCCCACGAGCAGTACTTC. This chain connects TRBV5-1 to TRBJ2-7; 12 nucleotides agree with TRBD2. After removal of 6 bases from V and 5 bases from J, the junction contained 6 bases not matched to a gene. Germline CDR1 SGHRS, CDR2 YFSETQ. There are 14 residues in the CDR3.

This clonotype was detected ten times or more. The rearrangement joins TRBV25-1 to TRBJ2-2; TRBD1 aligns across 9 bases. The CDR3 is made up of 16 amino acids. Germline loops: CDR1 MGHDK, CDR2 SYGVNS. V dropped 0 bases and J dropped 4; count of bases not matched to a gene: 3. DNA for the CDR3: TGTGCCAGCAGTGAATACAGGACAGGGGTCACCGGGGAGCTGTTTTTT. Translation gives CASSEYRTGVTGELFF. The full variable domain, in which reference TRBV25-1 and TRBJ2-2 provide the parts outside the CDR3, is EADIYQTPRYLVIGTGKKITLECSQTMGHDKMYWYQQDPGMELHLIHYSYGVNSTEKGDLSSESTVSRIRTEHFPLTLESARPSHTSQYLCASSEYRTGVTGELFFGEGSRLTVL.

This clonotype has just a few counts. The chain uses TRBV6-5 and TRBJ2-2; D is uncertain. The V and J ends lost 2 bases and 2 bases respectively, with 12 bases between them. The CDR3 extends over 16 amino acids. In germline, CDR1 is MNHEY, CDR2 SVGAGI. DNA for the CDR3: TGTGCCAGCAGTTACGTGAGACGGACCAACACCGGGGAGCTGTTTTTT. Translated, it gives CASSYVRRTNTGELFF.

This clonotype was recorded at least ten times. As DNA, the CDR3 is TGTGCCAGCAGTTTAGAAGTACAGGCGAACACTGAAGCTTTCTTT. Protein sequence: CASSLEVQANTEAFF. The chain employs TRBV12-3 or TRBV12-4 and TRBJ1-1, with D perhaps matching TRBD1 (5 bases). The V end lost 1 base, the J end lost 1 base, and 10 bases lay between the germline ends. This CDR3 comprises 15 residues.

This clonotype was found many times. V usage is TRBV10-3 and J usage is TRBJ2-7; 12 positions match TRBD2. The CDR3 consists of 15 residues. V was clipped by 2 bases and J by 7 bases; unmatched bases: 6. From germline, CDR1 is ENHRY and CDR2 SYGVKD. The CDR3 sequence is CAISEGLAGTGEQYF. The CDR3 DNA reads TGTGCCATCAGTGAGGGACTAGCGGGAACGGGGGAGCAGTACTTC.

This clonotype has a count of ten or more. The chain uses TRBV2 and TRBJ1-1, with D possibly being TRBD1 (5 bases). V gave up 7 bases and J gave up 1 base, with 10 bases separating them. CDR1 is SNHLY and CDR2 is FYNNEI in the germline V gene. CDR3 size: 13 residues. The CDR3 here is CASNGDWNTEAFF. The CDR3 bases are TGTGCCAGCAACGGGGACTGGAACACTGAAGCTTTCTTT.

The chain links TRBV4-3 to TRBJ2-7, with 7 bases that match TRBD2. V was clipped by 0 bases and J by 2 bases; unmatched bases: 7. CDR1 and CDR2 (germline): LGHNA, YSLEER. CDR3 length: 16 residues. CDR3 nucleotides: TGCGCCAGCAGCCAAGATCCCCTAGCGGTCCCCTACGAGCAGTACTTC. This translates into CASSQDPLAVPYEQYF.

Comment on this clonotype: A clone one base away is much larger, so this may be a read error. CDR3 sequence: CASSPTGAGQETKYF. The CDR3 DNA reads as TGTGCCAGCAGTCCGACAGGGGCCGGCCAAGAGACCAAGTACTTC. The chain joins TRBV28 to TRBJ2-5; TRBD1 aligns across 8 bases. CDR1 is MDHEN and CDR2 is SYDVKM in the germline V gene. The CDR3 is made up of 15 amino acids.

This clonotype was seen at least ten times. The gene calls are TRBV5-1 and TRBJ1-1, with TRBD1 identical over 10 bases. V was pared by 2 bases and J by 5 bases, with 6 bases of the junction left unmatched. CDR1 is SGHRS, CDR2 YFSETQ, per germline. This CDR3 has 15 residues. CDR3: CASSLMTGGDTEAFF. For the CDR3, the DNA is TGCGCCAGCAGCTTAATGACAGGGGGCGATACTGAAGCTTTCTTT.

DNA of the CDR3: TGCAGTGCTCCAGAGAGGCTGGGTTTTTTTAATTCACCCCTCCACTTT. Translating it yields CSAPERLGFFNSPLHF. The chain has TRBV20-1 and TRBJ1-6; no definite D call. Germline lookup yields CDR1 DFQATT and CDR2 SNEGSKA (reference sequence). V lost 5 bases to trimming and J lost 6 bases, with 20 bases between them. The CDR3 is 16 amino acids.

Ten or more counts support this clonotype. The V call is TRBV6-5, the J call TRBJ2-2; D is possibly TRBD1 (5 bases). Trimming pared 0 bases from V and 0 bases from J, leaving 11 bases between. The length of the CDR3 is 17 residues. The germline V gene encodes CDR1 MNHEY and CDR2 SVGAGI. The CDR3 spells CASSYSPTEANTGELFF. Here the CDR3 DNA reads TGTGCCAGCAGTTACTCCCCGACAGAGGCGAACACCGGGGAGCTGTTTTTT.

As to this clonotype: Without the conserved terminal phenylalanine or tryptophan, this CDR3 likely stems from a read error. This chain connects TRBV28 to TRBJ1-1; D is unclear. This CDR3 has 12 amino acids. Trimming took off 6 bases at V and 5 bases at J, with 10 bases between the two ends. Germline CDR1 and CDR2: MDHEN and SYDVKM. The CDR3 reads CASRIGKTEAFY. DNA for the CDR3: TGTGCCAGCAGGATAGGTAAAACTGAAGCTTTCTAT.

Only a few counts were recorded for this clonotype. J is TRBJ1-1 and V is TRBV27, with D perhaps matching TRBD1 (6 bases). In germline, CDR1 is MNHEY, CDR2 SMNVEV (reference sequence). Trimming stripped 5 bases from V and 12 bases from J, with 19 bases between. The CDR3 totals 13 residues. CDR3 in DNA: TGTGCCAGCAGTCCCCCCGGGGGGGCTTTTTCTTTCTTT. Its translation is CASSPPGGAFSFF.